The text below deals with one T cell receptor beta chain. Germline V gene sequence: CDR1 SGHTA, CDR2 FQGNSA. The V gene end was trimmed by 5 bases and the J gene end by 2 bases; junction bases not matched to a gene: 7. The CDR3 sequence is 15 residues long. The sample belongs to a study of cytomegalovirus exposure and HLA in healthy donors. The PCR used 60 Vbeta and 13 Jbeta primers. Produced via immunoSEQ multiplex PCR; TCRdb's table is partial and in-frame only. The data contain some 100,000 clones, more than 55% of them singletons. This clonotype originated in a woman in her twenties or thirties in good health and CMV-seropositive. Sequencing was performed on PBMCs. V gene TRBV7-2 combines with J gene TRBJ1-2; TRBD1 matches 8 bases. The CDR3 DNA reads as TGTGCCAGCAGCCCGGGGACAGGACCAAACTATGGCTACACCTTC. It codes for CASSPGTGPNYGYTF.